This T cell receptor (beta chain) was obtained from a study of blood T cell repertoires in COVID-19. Study at large: Samples of COVID-19 (acute and convalescent) were obtained from the United States, Italy and Spain. PBMCs, B-cell-depleted T cells, or T cells were the source of the cDNA or gDNA that made up the material.

Under the authors' procedure: Amplification of reference gene primers was used by the study to estimate nucleated cell counts. Only in-frame clones appear in the TCRdb table, and some are missing; sequencing was by immunoSEQ multiplex PCR. The DNA gave D and trimming, while V, J and clone size come from that table. In the table there are around 100,000 clones, 84% of which are singletons. Germline loops: CDR1 SNHLY, CDR2 FYNNEI. CDR3 length: 16 residues. V was clipped by 5 bases and J by 1 base; unmatched bases: 7. The sample comprised peripheral blood. This clonotype was sampled from a human donor in a cohort sampled during active COVID-19. The chain links TRBV2 to TRBJ2-3; 9 nucleotides match TRBD2. The CDR3 DNA follows: TGTGCCAGCAGTCCCCGTAGCGGGGGCGGCACAGATACGCAGTATTTT. Its protein product is CASSPRSGGGTDTQYF.